These T cell receptor beta chains were read from a single sample in a study of blood T cell repertoires in COVID-19. The repertoire was sequenced with immunoSEQ multiplex PCR; TCRdb's copy has only in-frame clones and lacks some. The sample shows 100,000 to 150,000 clones, more than 70% of them seen only once. Sequencing was done on a sample of peripheral blood. Receptor source: a man older than 75 with active or convalescent COVID-19. CDR3s include the opening cysteine and the closing phenylalanine or tryptophan. D genes are given only for firm matches. Where a row states a size, it is once, few, many or the class of an expanded clone; other rows omit it.

cdr3_nt cdr3_aa clone_size j_call d_call v_call
TGTGCCAGCAGCTTCGGCACTGAAGCTTTCTTT CASSFGTEAFF - TRBJ1-1 - TRBV11-1
TGTGCCAGCAGCTTAGCCGGGGGCAATCAGCCCCAGCATTTT CASSLAGGNQPQHF - TRBJ1-5 - TRBV11-2
TGTGCCATCAGTCCGTTGGGCGGGGGAGAAGAGACCCAGTACTTC CAISPLGGGEETQYF - TRBJ2-5 TRBD2 TRBV10-3
TGTGCCAGCAGGGAACCCGGGACAGGGGGCGCCCCCTACGAGCAGTACTTC CASREPGTGGAPYEQYF - TRBJ2-7 TRBD1 TRBV6-1
TGTGCCAGCAGCCGCTGGCACAGGTCCTTCTCCTACGAGCAGTACTTC CASSRWHRSFSYEQYF few TRBJ2-7 - TRBV5-8
TGCGCCAGCAGCCATGTCCGGGATTGGGACAATGAGCAGTTCTTC CASSHVRDWDNEQFF - TRBJ2-1 - TRBV4-3
TGTGCCATCCGTCGGACTAGCGGGGGGGCTACTTGGACAGATACGCAGTATTTT CAIRRTSGGATWTDTQYF once TRBJ2-3 TRBD2 TRBV10-3
TGTGCCAGCAGCTTCACCGCAGGGGGCATGACATCCTACAATGAGCAGTTCTTC CASSFTAGGMTSYNEQFF - TRBJ2-1 TRBD1 TRBV7-9
TGTGCCACCAGCAGCGGGACACCCTACGAGCAGTACTTC CATSSGTPYEQYF - TRBJ2-7 - TRBV15
TGTGCCAGCAGCTTACTGGCGGGGGAATTCTACGAGCAGTACTTC CASSLLAGEFYEQYF - TRBJ2-7 TRBD2 TRBV7-2
TGTGCCAGCAGTTTTGGCGGGCGCGGGCCCCAGCATTTT CASSFGGRGPQHF once TRBJ1-5 - TRBV12-3/TRBV12-4
TGTGCCAGCAGGAGATCACCGAACACTGAAGCTTTCTTT CASRRSPNTEAFF - TRBJ1-1 - TRBV6-5
TGTGCCAGCAGTATAACTAGCGGGGTCTACGAGCAGTACTTC CASSITSGVYEQYF - TRBJ2-7 TRBD2 TRBV6-5
TGTGCCAGCAGCTTAGCGCTCCAGTTTGACACCGGGGAGCTGTTTTTT CASSLALQFDTGELFF once TRBJ2-2 - TRBV7-9
TGTGCCACTTTTGACTGGAAAACCGGGGAGCTGTTTTTT CATFDWKTGELFF - TRBJ2-2 - TRBV2
TGTGCCAGCAGCCCCCAGACTAGCGGGGGACGGCTCTTC CASSPQTSGGRLF - TRBJ2-1 TRBD2 TRBV11-2
TGTGCCAGCAGTCGGGGGACAGGTAGCACTGAAGCTTTCTTT CASSRGTGSTEAFF - TRBJ1-1 TRBD1 TRBV6-5
TGTGCCAGCAGTTACTCGACTAGCGGGGGTCTGCGCATTCAGTACTTC CASSYSTSGGLRIQYF - TRBJ2-4 TRBD2 TRBV6-5
TGTGCCACCAGTGAGCTGTACAGGGGGCGTCGTTGTTTACTGTTTTTT CATSELYRGRRCLLFF - TRBJ1-4 TRBD1 TRBV24-1
TGTGCCAGCTCACCAGTCGCCCCGGGGAACACAGATACGCAGTATTTT CASSPVAPGNTDTQYF - TRBJ2-3 - TRBV18